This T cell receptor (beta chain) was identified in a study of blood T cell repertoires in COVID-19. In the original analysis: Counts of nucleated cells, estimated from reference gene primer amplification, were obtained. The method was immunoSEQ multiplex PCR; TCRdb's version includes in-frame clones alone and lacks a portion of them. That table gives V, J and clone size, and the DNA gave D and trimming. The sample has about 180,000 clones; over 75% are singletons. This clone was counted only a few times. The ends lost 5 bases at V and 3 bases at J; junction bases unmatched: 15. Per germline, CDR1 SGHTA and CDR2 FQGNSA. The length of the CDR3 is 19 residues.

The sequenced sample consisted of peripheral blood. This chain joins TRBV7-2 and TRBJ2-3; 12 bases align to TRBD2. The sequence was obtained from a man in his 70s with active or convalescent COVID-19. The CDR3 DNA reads TGTGCCAGCAGCCTACCTTCCGCTAGCGGGGGGGCGAGTACAGATACGCAGTATTTT. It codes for CASSLPSASGGASTDTQYF.